A single count supports the clone carrying this TCR beta chain. Its cognate antigen is unknown. The sample belongs to a study of cytomegalovirus exposure and HLA in healthy donors. The CDR3 spans 13 residues. The V segment lost 4 bases and the J segment 8 bases; nucleotides outside the gene matches: 4. Germline lookup yields CDR1 SGHRS and CDR2 YFSETQ. General study results and limits: The study designated over 150 TCR beta chains cytomegalovirus-associated.

It was with 60 Vbeta and 13 Jbeta primers that the PCR ran. Clones were read by immunoSEQ multiplex PCR, and TCRdb kept only the in-frame ones, dropping some. The sample yields 150,000 or so clones, about three quarters seen once. The receptor comes from a woman in her thirties or forties in good health and CMV-seronegative. The chain couples TRBV5-1 to TRBJ1-4, with 8 bases that match TRBD1. The sample taken for sequencing was PBMCs. The CDR3 nucleotides read TGCGCCAGCAGCCGGTGGACAGGGGAAAAACTGTTTTTT. Its translation is CASSRWTGEKLFF.